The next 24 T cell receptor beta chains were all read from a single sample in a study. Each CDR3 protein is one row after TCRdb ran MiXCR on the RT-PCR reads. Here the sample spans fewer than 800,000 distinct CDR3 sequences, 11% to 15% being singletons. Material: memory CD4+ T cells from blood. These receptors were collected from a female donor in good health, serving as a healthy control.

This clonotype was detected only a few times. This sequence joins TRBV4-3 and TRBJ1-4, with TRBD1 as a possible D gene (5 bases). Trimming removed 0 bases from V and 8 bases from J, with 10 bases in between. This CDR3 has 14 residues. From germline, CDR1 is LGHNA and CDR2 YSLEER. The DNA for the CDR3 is TGCGCCAGCAGCCAAGAAGGGACGGGAGAAAAACTGTTTTTT. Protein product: CASSQEGTGEKLFF.

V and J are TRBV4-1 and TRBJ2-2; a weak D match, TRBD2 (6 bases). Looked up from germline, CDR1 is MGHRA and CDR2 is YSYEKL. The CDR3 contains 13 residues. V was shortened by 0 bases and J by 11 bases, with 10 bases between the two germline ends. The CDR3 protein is CASSQDWGTELFF. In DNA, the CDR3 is TGCGCCAGCAGCCAAGATTGGGGGACTGAGCTGTTTTTT.

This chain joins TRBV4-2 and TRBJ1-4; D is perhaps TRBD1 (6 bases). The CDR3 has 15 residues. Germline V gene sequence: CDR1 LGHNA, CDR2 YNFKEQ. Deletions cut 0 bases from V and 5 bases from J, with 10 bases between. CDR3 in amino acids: CASSQEWGQNEKLFF. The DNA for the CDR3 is TGTGCCAGCAGCCAAGAGTGGGGGCAGAATGAAAAACTGTTTTTT.

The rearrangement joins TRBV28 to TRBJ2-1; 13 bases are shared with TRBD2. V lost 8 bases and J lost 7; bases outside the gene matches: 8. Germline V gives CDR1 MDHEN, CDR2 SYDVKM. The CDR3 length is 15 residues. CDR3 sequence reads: CASEGLAGLGNEQFF. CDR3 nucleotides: TGTGCCAGCGAGGGACTAGCGGGATTGGGGAATGAGCAGTTCTTC.

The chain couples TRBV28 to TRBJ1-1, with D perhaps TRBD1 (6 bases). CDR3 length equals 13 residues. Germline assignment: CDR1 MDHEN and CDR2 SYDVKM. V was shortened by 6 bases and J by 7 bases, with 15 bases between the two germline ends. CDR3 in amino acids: CASSDGQRDEAFF. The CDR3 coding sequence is TGTGCCAGCAGCGATGGACAGAGGGATGAAGCTTTCTTT.

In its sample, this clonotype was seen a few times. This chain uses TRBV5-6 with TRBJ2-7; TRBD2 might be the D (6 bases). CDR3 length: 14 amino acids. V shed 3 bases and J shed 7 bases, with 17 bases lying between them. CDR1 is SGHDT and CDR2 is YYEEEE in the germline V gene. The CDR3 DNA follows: TGTGCCAGCAGCTCCTATTCGAGAGGGAGGGAGCAGTACTTC. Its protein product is CASSSYSRGREQYF.

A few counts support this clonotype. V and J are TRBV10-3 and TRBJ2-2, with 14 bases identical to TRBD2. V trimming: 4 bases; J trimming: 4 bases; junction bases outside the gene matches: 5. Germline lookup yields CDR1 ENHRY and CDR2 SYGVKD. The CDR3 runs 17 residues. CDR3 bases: TGTGCCATCAGTGGACTAGCGGGAGGGCCCGGCACCGGGGAGCTGTTTTTT. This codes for CAISGLAGGPGTGELFF.

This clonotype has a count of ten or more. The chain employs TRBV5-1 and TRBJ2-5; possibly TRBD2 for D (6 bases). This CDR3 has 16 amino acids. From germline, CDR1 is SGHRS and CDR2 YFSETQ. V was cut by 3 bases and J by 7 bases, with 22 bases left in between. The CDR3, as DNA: TGCGCCAGCAGCTCCTCGGGCCCAGGTCCCGGGGGGACCCAGTACTTC. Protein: CASSSSGPGPGGTQYF.

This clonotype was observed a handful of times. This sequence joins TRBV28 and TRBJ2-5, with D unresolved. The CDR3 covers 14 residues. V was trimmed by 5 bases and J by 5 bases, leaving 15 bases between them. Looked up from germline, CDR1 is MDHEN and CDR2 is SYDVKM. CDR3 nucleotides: TGTGCCAGCAGTCAACCCCCTCCGGTCGAGACCCAGTACTTC. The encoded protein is CASSQPPPVETQYF.

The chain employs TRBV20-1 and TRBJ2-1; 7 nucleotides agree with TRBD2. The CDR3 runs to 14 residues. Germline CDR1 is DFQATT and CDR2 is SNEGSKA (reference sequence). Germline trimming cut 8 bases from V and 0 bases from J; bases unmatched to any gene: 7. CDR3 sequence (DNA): TGCAGTTCGACTAGCACGGTCTCCTACAATGAGCAGTTCTTC. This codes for CSSTSTVSYNEQFF.

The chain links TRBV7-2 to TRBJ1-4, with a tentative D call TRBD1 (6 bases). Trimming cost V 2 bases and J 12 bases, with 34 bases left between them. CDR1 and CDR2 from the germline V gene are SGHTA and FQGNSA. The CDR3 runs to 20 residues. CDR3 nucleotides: TGTGCCAGCAGCTTAAGGGGGTCGGGACATAGGCGGAAACCTACATCGGAACTGTTTTTT. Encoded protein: CASSLRGSGHRRKPTSELFF.

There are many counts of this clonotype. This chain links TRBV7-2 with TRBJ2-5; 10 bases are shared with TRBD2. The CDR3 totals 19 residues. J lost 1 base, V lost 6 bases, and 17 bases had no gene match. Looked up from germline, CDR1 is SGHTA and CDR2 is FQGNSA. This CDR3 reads CASRERGGAARGTQETQYF. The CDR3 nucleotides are TGTGCCAGCAGAGAGCGGGGGGGTGCGGCGCGGGGGACCCAAGAGACCCAGTACTTC.

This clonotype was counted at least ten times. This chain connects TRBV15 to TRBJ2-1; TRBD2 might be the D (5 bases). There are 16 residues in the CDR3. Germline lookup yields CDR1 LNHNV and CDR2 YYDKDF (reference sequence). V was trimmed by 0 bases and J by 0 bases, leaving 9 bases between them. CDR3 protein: CATSRDSDTSYNEQFF. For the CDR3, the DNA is TGTGCCACCAGCAGAGATAGCGATACCTCCTACAATGAGCAGTTCTTC.

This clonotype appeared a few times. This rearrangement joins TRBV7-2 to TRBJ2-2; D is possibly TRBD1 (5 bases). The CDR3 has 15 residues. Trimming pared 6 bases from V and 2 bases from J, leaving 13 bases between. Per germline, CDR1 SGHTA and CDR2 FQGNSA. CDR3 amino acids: CASRRQSLNTGELFF. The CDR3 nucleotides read TGTGCCAGCAGGCGACAGTCCCTAAACACCGGGGAGCTGTTTTTT.

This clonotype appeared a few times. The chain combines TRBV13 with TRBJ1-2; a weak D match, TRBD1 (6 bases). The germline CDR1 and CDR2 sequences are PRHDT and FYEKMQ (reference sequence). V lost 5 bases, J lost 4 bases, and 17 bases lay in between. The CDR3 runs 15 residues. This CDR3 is CASSRQGQAGYGYTF. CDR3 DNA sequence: TGTGCCAGCAGCCGCCAGGGGCAGGCCGGCTATGGCTACACCTTC. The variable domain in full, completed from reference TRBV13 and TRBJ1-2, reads AAGVIQSPRHLIKEKRETATLKCYPIPRHDTVYWYQQGPGQDPQFLISFYEKMQSDKGSIPDRFSAQQFSDYHSELNMSSLELGDSALYFCASSRQGQAGYGYTFGSGTRLTVV.

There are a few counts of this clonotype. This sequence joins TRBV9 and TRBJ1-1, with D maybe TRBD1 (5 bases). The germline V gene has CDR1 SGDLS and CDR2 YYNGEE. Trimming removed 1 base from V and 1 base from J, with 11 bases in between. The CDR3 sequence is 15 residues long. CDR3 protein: CASSVLDSPNTEAFF. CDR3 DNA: TGTGCCAGCAGCGTACTCGACAGCCCGAACACTGAAGCTTTCTTT.

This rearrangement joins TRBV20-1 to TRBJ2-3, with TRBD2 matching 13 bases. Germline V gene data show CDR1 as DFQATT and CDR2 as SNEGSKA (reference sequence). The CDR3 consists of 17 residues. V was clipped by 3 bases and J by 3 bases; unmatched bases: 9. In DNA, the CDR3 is TGCAGTGCTAGGTTTACTAGCGGGGGGGCCGGGACAGATACGCAGTATTTT. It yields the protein CSARFTSGGAGTDTQYF.

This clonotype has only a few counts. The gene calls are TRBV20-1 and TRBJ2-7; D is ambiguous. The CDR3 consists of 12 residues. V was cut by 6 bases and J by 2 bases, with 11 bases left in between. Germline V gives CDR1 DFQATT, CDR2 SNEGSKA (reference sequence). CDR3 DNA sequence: TGCAGTGCCAAGGATAACACCTACGAGCAGTACTTC. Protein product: CSAKDNTYEQYF.

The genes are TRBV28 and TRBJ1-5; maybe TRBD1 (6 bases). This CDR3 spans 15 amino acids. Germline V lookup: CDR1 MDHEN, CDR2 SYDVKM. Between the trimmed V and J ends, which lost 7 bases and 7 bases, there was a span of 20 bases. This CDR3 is CASNPPQGVMQPQHF. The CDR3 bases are TGTGCCAGCAATCCCCCACAGGGTGTAATGCAGCCCCAGCATTTT.

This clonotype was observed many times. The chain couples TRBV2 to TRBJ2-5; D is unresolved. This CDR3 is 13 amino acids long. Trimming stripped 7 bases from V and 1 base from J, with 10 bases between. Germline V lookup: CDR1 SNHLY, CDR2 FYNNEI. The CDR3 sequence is CASTVVTQETQYF. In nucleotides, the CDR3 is TGTGCCAGCACCGTGGTTACCCAAGAGACCCAGTACTTC.

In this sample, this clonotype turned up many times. The CDR3 protein is CASSLAPGLAEYNEQFF. CDR3 bases: TGTGCCAGCAGTTTAGCGCCGGGACTAGCGGAGTACAATGAGCAGTTCTTC. The chain is built from TRBV12-3 or TRBV12-4 and TRBJ2-1; 11 bases match TRBD2. CDR3 size: 17 residues. Trimming removed 0 bases from V and 4 bases from J; junction bases left unmatched: 5.

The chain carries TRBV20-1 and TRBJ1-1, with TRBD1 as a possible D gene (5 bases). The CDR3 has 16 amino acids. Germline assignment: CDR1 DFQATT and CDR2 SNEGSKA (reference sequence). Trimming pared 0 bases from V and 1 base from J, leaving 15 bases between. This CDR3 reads CSARDGGVGPNTEAFF. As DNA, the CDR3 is TGCAGTGCTAGAGATGGGGGGGTGGGGCCGAACACTGAAGCTTTCTTT.

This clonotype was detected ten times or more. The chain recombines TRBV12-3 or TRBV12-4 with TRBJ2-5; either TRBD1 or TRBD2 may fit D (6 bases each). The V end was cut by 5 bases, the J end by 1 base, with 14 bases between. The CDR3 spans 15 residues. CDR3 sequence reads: CASSRGGGGQETQYF. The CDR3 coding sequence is TGTGCCAGCAGTCGAGGAGGGGGTGGCCAAGAGACCCAGTACTTC.

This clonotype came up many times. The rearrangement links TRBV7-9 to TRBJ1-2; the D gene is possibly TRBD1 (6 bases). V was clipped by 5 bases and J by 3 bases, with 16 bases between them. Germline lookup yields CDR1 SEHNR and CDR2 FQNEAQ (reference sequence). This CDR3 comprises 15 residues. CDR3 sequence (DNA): TGTGCCAGCAGCCCCCAACAGGGAGCAGACTATGGCTACACCTTC. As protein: CASSPQQGADYGYTF.